The rows below give T cell receptor beta chains drawn from one sample of a study of PD-1 blockade in classical Hodgkin lymphoma. TCRdb's copy holds only in-frame clones and misses some; the assay was immunoSEQ multiplex PCR. The data show 20,000 to 25,000 clones, 77% seen once. The sequencing here drew on peripheral blood mononuclear cells (PBMCs), taken before the second cycle of nivolumab. The origin of the receptors is a human donor with classical Hodgkin lymphoma. CDR3s include the opening cysteine and the closing phenylalanine or tryptophan. The D gene is left open where the match is weak. Only part of the rows carry a size: once, few, many, or a class if the clone is expanded.

TRBV9,TRBJ2-7,TRBD1,.,TGTGCCAGCAGCCCTTGGACAGGGGCCCACGAGCAGTACTTC,CASSPWTGAHEQYF
TRBV6-5,TRBJ1-5,TRBD1,.,TGTGCCAGCAGGACTGACAGGGCCGGCAATCAGCCCCAGCATTTT,CASRTDRAGNQPQHF
TRBV4-1,TRBJ1-1,.,.,TGCGCCAGCAGCCAAGATCCGGTCCAAATCTGGGAAGCTTTCTTT,CASSQDPVQIWEAFF
TRBV7-9,TRBJ1-5,.,.,TGTGCCAGCAGCCCAGGACTGGACGGTCTCAAACCCCAGCATTTT,CASSPGLDGLKPQHF
TRBV14,TRBJ1-2,.,.,TGTGCCAGCAGCCAAGGCAGGGTCGGCGGCTACACCTTC,CASSQGRVGGYTF
TRBV7-2,TRBJ1-1,TRBD1,.,TGTGCCAGCAGCTTAGTTTTCGGACAGGGTGGATCCATCGCTGAAGCTTTCTTT,CASSLVFGQGGSIAEAFF
TRBV6-4,TRBJ2-3,.,few,TGTGCCAGCAGCCCCCGTGGGATAGGCACAGATACGCAGTATTTT,CASSPRGIGTDTQYF
TRBV19,TRBJ2-1,.,.,TGTGCCAGTAGTAGAAACAATGAGCAGTTCTTC,CASSRNNEQFF
TRBV7-7,TRBJ2-1,TRBD1,few,TGTGCCAGCAGCTTAGTACAGGGGACAGGTGAGCAGTTCTTC,CASSLVQGTGEQFF
TRBV4-1,TRBJ2-7,.,.,TGCGCCAGCAGCCAAGAGATTTGGAACGAGCAGTACTTC,CASSQEIWNEQYF
TRBV15,TRBJ2-2,.,.,TGTGCCACCCTACTTGAGGGTGGCGGGGAGCTGTTTTTT,CATLLEGGGELFF
TRBV30,TRBJ1-1,.,few,TGTGCCTGGAGTGAGTCGAGGACTGAAGCTTTCTTT,CAWSESRTEAFF
TRBV18,TRBJ2-3,.,.,TGTGCCAGCTCACGGAGGTCCTCAGATACGCAGTATTTT,CASSRRSSDTQYF
TRBV19,TRBJ1-2,.,.,TGTGCCAGTAGTATTCCAGGGACGGATTATGGCTTGGCCTTC,CASSIPGTDYGLAF
TRBV5-1,TRBJ2-2,.,few,TGCGCCAGCAGCTTCGGGGGTCTAGGTGCCGGGGAGCTGTTTTTT,CASSFGGLGAGELFF
TRBV9,TRBJ2-1,TRBD1,.,TGTGCCAGCAGTAGAGTCGGGACAGGGTATGATGAGCAGTTCTTC,CASSRVGTGYDEQFF
TRBV11-2,TRBJ1-5,.,.,TGTGCCAGCAGCCCTCACGTAAATCAGCCCCAGCATTTT,CASSPHVNQPQHF
TRBV6-5,TRBJ2-7,.,.,TGTGCCAGCAGGTCGGGTAGACTCCTCCACGAGCAGTACTTC,CASRSGRLLHEQYF
TRBV2,TRBJ1-1,.,.,TGTGCCAGCAGGCAGGGGAGCACTGAAGCTTTCTTT,CASRQGSTEAFF
TRBV11-2,TRBJ1-2,TRBD1,.,TGTGCCAGCGGGGACAGCCCTAACTATGGCTACACCTTC,CASGDSPNYGYTF
TRBV5-1,TRBJ2-5,.,.,TGCGCCAGCAGCTTGCGAGGGGGGGAGACCCAGTACTTC,CASSLRGGETQYF
TRBV9,TRBJ1-3,.,.,TGTGCCAGCAGCGTAGCTACTCGGGGTATAGCTGGAAACACCATATATTTT,CASSVATRGIAGNTIYF
TRBV7-8,TRBJ1-4,.,.,TGTGCCAGCAGCTTTGGGGGGGTTAATGAAAAACTGTTTTTT,CASSFGGVNEKLFF
TRBV14,TRBJ2-5,.,.,TGTGCCAGCAGCCAAGTAGGAGGGGTGGAGACCCAGTACTTC,CASSQVGGVETQYF
TRBV5-1,TRBJ2-7,TRBD1,.,TGCGCCAGCAGCCCCGGGGGGACAGGGAGATACGAGCAGTACTTC,CASSPGGTGRYEQYF
TRBV6-1,TRBJ1-1,.,.,TGTGCCAGCAGTGAAAGTGGAGCGACTGAAGCTTTCTTT,CASSESGATEAFF
TRBV7-2,TRBJ1-5,.,.,TGTGCCAGCAGCTCGTTCGGAGATCAGCCCCAGCATTTT,CASSSFGDQPQHF
TRBV5-4,TRBJ1-2,.,.,TGTGCCAGCAGCTTGGACAGGGACGGAGGCTACACCTTC,CASSLDRDGGYTF
TRBV14,TRBJ2-5,.,once,TGTGCCAGCAGCCAACCTGGTGCTGGGACCCAGTACTTC,CASSQPGAGTQYF
TRBV2,TRBJ1-2,.,.,TGTGCCAGCAAACGGGACACCGGCCACTATGGCTACACCTTC,CASKRDTGHYGYTF
TRBV28,TRBJ2-4,.,.,TGTGCCAGCAGTGGGATAGCGCAGAAAAACATTCAGTACTTC,CASSGIAQKNIQYF
TRBV15,TRBJ1-1,.,.,TGTGCCACCAGCAGAGCGGGGGCAGGCCGGAGTTTCGGCACTGAAGCTTTCTTT,CATSRAGAGRSFGTEAFF
TRBV27,TRBJ1-2,.,.,TGTGCCAGCAGTTTAGAGGGGGTTGGCTACACCTTC,CASSLEGVGYTF
TRBV2,TRBJ2-7,.,.,TGTGCCAGCAGAGGGACAACTTTATCCTACGAGCAGTACTTC,CASRGTTLSYEQYF
TRBV11-2,TRBJ2-2,.,.,TGTGCCAGCAGGCGGGTGCCCGGGGAGCTGTTTTTT,CASRRVPGELFF
TRBV29-1,TRBJ2-1,.,.,TGCAGCTATCAGGGTATATCCTCCTACAATGAGCAGTTCTTC,CSYQGISSYNEQFF
TRBV7-8,TRBJ2-7,.,.,TGTGCCAGCAGCTTAGGGGAAAGCGCCACCTACGAGCAGTACTTC,CASSLGESATYEQYF
TRBV5-5,TRBJ2-7,.,.,TGTGCCAGCAGCTTTGGAGGTACCACCGAGCAGTACTTC,CASSFGGTTEQYF
TRBV19,TRBJ2-7,.,.,TGTGCCATCCCCCGGGCTGGGGACCTCTTACCGTACGAGCAGTACTTC,CAIPRAGDLLPYEQYF
TRBV29-1,TRBJ1-3,.,.,TGCAGCGTTGTTTGGGGGTCCGGAAACACCATATATTTT,CSVVWGSGNTIYF
TRBV11-3,TRBJ2-7,TRBD2,.,TGTGCCAGCAGCACCGGGGGGGTCGGGACCTACGAGCAGTACTTC,CASSTGGVGTYEQYF
TRBV7-8,TRBJ1-3,.,once,TGTGCCAGCAGCTTAGTCTACGGCAGTGTAGCTGGAAACACCATATATTTT,CASSLVYGSVAGNTIYF
TRBV19,TRBJ2-5,TRBD2,.,TGTGCCAGTAGTATGTCGGGGGGGGGCCTCCCGCAAGAGACCCAGTACTTC,CASSMSGGGLPQETQYF
TRBV5-1,TRBJ1-2,.,.,TGCGCCAGCAGCTTGGGGGAAATCTATGGCTACACCTTC,CASSLGEIYGYTF
TRBV19,TRBJ2-7,.,once,TGTGCCAGTGCGGGGGACAGCTACGAGCAGTACTTC,CASAGDSYEQYF
TRBV5-1,TRBJ1-1,.,.,TGCGCCAGCAGCTTGGTAGTAGGGCATGAAGCTTTCTTT,CASSLVVGHEAFF
TRBV6-6,TRBJ1-6,.,.,TGTGCCAGCAGCCAGGGTGACAATTCACCCCTCCACTTT,CASSQGDNSPLHF
TRBV19,TRBJ2-1,TRBD1,once,TGTGCCAGTACCTCAAAAGGGACAGGCAATGAGCAGTTCTTC,CASTSKGTGNEQFF
TRBV27,TRBJ1-1,.,.,TGTGCCAGCAGTTTGACACTGATGAACACTGAAGCTTTCTTT,CASSLTLMNTEAFF
TRBV19,TRBJ1-2,.,.,TGTGCCAGTAGCACGGACAGAGCTAACTATGGCTACACCTTC,CASSTDRANYGYTF
TRBV11-3,TRBJ2-1,.,.,TGTGCCAGCACCGCCGTCGATTTCTATGAGCAGTTCTTC,CASTAVDFYEQFF
TRBV30,TRBJ1-6,.,.,TGTGCCTGGGGGCCACCCCTCCACTTT,CAWGPPLHF
TRBV11-3,TRBJ1-4,.,few,TGTGCCAGCAGCTTAGGAAGGGCGGGTGAAAAACTGTTTTTT,CASSLGRAGEKLFF